This entry lists 22 T cell receptor beta chains sequenced from one sample in a study of shared clonotypes between healthy human individuals. TCRdb's copy holds only in-frame clones and misses some; the assay was immunoSEQ multiplex PCR. The sample consists of roughly 890,000 clones, approximately 92% of them appearing once. CD45RO negativity and positive selection for CCR7 defined naive CD8 cells, a population that excluded terminally differentiated effector memory CD45RA+ cells. The sample consisted of naive CD8+ T cells sorted from blood. The receptors were gathered from a man younger than 45 in good health.

The chain carries TRBV7-9 and TRBJ2-7; D may be TRBD1 (5 bases). Germline V lookup: CDR1 SEHNR, CDR2 FQNEAQ (reference sequence). The V end was cut by 1 base, the J end by 6 bases, with 13 bases between. The CDR3 loop spans 14 amino acids. The CDR3 nucleotides read TGTGCCAGCAGCTTAGGGCAGGGCACCAGCGAGCAGTACTTC. This encodes CASSLGQGTSEQYF.

V usage is TRBV19 and J usage is TRBJ2-2, with 7 positions matching TRBD1. The CDR3 totals 17 residues. Germline V gene lookup returns CDR1 LNHDA and CDR2 SQIVND (reference sequence). After removal of 5 bases from V and 3 bases from J, the junction contained 12 bases not matched to a gene. The DNA for the CDR3 is TGTGCCAGTAGTCCGTCCGACAGGGTATCGTACACCGGGGAGCTGTTTTTT. Translation gives CASSPSDRVSYTGELFF. Looking up the rest from reference TRBV19 and TRBJ2-2 gives the full variable domain: DGGITQSPKYLFRKEGQNVTLSCEQNLNHDAMYWYRQDPGQGLRLIYYSQIVNDFQKGDIAEGYSVSREKKESFPLTVTSAQKNPTAFYLCASSPSDRVSYTGELFFGEGSRLTVL.

The rearrangement links TRBV28 to TRBJ2-5, with 8 positions matching TRBD1. This CDR3 region has 15 residues. Per germline, CDR1 MDHEN and CDR2 SYDVKM. V lost 7 bases to trimming and J lost 4 bases; unmatched junction nucleotides: 11. CDR3 protein: CASTPGQEFRETQYF. DNA for the CDR3: TGTGCCAGCACCCCGGGACAGGAGTTTCGAGAGACCCAGTACTTC.

The chain has TRBV19 and TRBJ1-5; D unresolved. The CDR3 has 13 residues. The V gene's germline CDR1 is LNHDA and CDR2 SQIVND (reference sequence). V lost 3 bases to trimming and J lost 2 bases, with 5 bases between them. For the CDR3, the DNA is TGTGCCAGTAGTATTCCAGGCAATCAGCCCCAGCATTTT. It encodes CASSIPGNQPQHF.

The chain is built from TRBV7-9 and TRBJ2-6; D ambiguous. CDR3 length: 12 residues. In germline, CDR1 is SEHNR, CDR2 FQNEAQ (reference sequence). Trimming left V 7 bases short and J 2 bases short, with 3 bases between. CDR3 region: CASMTGANVLTF. In nucleotides, the CDR3 is TGTGCCAGCATGACTGGGGCCAACGTCCTGACTTTC.

The chain is built from TRBV5-1 and TRBJ2-1; 9 bases are shared with TRBD2. The CDR3 is 15 residues long. Germline CDR1 is SGHRS and CDR2 is YFSETQ. The V and J ends lost 0 bases and 9 bases, in that order; junction bases with no gene match: 7. CDR3 amino acids: CASSLGAGGPVEQFF. In DNA form, the CDR3 reads TGCGCCAGCAGCTTGGGGGCGGGAGGGCCCGTTGAGCAGTTCTTC. The full variable domain, with the rest looked up from reference TRBV5-1 and TRBJ2-1, is KAGVTQTPRYLIKTRGQQVTLSCSPISGHRSVSWYQQTPGQGLQFLFEYFSETQRNKGNFPGRFSGRQFSNSRSEMNVSTLELGDSALYLCASSLGAGGPVEQFFGPGTRLTVL.

The CDR3 loop is CATLDRDTEAFF. The CDR3 DNA sequence: TGTGCCACCCTCGACAGGGACACTGAAGCTTTCTTT. The chain combines TRBV2 with TRBJ1-1; 7 bases fit TRBD1. CDR1 and CDR2 (germline): SNHLY, FYNNEI. V shed 10 bases, J shed 3 bases, and the junction held 5 bases outside the gene matches. The CDR3 consists of 12 residues.

This chain uses TRBV6-6 with TRBJ2-4; D is undetermined. Germline CDR1 MNHNY, CDR2 SVGAGI (reference sequence). The CDR3 loop spans 16 amino acids. V lost 3 bases and J 0 bases, leaving 12 bases between the germline ends. CDR3 residues: CASSYESPLAKNIQYF. In DNA form, the CDR3 reads TGTGCCAGCAGTTATGAGTCGCCCCTAGCCAAAAACATTCAGTACTTC.

The chain employs TRBV6-5 and TRBJ2-7; possible D gene TRBD1, 6 bases. Germline assignment: CDR1 MNHEY and CDR2 SVGAGI. V lost 6 bases and J 5 bases, leaving 14 bases between the germline ends. The CDR3 covers 13 residues. The CDR3 region has the DNA TGTGCCAGCAGCCCAACGACAGGAGACGAGCAGTACTTC. Amino acid sequence: CASSPTTGDEQYF.

This rearrangement joins TRBV11-2 to TRBJ1-5; D is undetermined. This CDR3 contains 14 residues. V gave up 5 bases and J gave up 4 bases, with 12 bases separating them. The germline V gene has CDR1 SGHAT and CDR2 FQNNGV. The CDR3 here is CASSPSGRNQPQHF. The CDR3 nucleotides read TGTGCCAGCAGCCCTTCCGGGAGGAATCAGCCCCAGCATTTT.

The chain is built from TRBV11-2 and TRBJ2-7; D not resolved. V was trimmed by 3 bases and J by 3 bases, leaving 12 bases between them. The CDR3 is made up of 14 amino acids. Looked up from germline, CDR1 is SGHAT and CDR2 is FQNNGV. The CDR3 DNA follows: TGTGCCAGCAGCTTCTTCTCAGGCGACTACGAGCAGTACTTC. Translation: CASSFFSGDYEQYF.

This sequence joins TRBV4-1 and TRBJ2-3, with 7 bases lining up with TRBD1. Germline values: CDR1 MGHRA, CDR2 YSYEKL. The V segment lost 0 bases and the J segment 2 bases; nucleotides outside the gene matches: 8. The length of the CDR3 is 17 residues. The CDR3 region has the DNA TGCGCCAGCAGCCAAGATGAGAGGGGGCTAAACACAGATACGCAGTATTTT. Protein: CASSQDERGLNTDTQYF.

A few counts support this clone. This specimen includes other DNA sequences encoding the same CDR3. The chain links TRBV27 to TRBJ1-5, with D maybe TRBD1 (5 bases). The germline gives CDR1 MNHEY, CDR2 SMNVEV (reference sequence). Trimming shortened V by 3 bases and J by 4 bases, and 10 bases separated the two germline ends. The CDR3 has 14 residues. This CDR3 is CASSFGAGNQPQHF. CDR3 DNA: TGTGCCAGCAGTTTCGGGGCAGGGAATCAGCCCCAGCATTTT.

The chain carries TRBV28 and TRBJ2-5, with unresolved D. This CDR3 contains 17 residues. Germline loops: CDR1 MDHEN, CDR2 SYDVKM. V dropped 1 base and J dropped 4 bases, with 19 bases sitting between them. CDR3 protein: CASSLSGWSTIGETQYF. The CDR3 DNA reads TGTGCCAGCAGTTTATCCGGGTGGTCGACAATTGGAGAGACCCAGTACTTC.

The genes are TRBV5-1 and TRBJ1-1; D is unclear. V was cut by 0 bases and J by 5 bases, with 5 bases left in between. Germline V gives CDR1 SGHRS, CDR2 YFSETQ. The CDR3 runs to 12 residues. The CDR3 loop is CASSLVGTEAFF. CDR3 sequence (DNA): TGCGCCAGCAGCTTGGTGGGGACTGAAGCTTTCTTT.

The chain couples TRBV29-1 to TRBJ2-7; possible D gene TRBD1, 6 bases. V lost 5 bases and J 3 bases, leaving 14 bases between the germline ends. Germline V gene data show CDR1 as SQVTM and CDR2 as ANQGSEA. This CDR3 has 13 residues. CDR3 sequence (DNA): TGCAGCGTTCGGGACACCGCCATCTACGAGCAGTACTTC. Its protein is CSVRDTAIYEQYF.

V and J are TRBV5-8 and TRBJ1-2; tentatively, D is TRBD1 (5 bases). V was cut by 4 bases and J by 8 bases, with 12 bases left in between. The CDR3 spans 12 residues. Per the germline V gene, CDR1 is SGHTS and CDR2 is YDEGEE. Here the CDR3 DNA reads TGTGCCAGCAGCGAGGGGATTTGGGGCTACACCTTC. Translated: CASSEGIWGYTF.

The CDR3 coding sequence is TGCAGCGTTGAAGGTGAAGTGGGCGGGCTGGGGCCAATCAATGAGCAGTTCTTC. Protein: CSVEGEVGGLGPINEQFF. The chain couples TRBV29-1 to TRBJ2-1; either TRBD1 or TRBD2 may fit D (5 bases each). This CDR3 region has 18 residues. CDR1 is SQVTM and CDR2 is ANQGSEA in the germline V gene. V lost 1 base and J 6 bases, leaving 25 bases between the germline ends.

The rearrangement links TRBV4-3 to TRBJ1-2; 7 nucleotides align to TRBD1. Germline V lookup: CDR1 LGHNA, CDR2 YSLEER. The CDR3 extends over 16 amino acids. The V and J ends lost 6 bases and 3 bases, in that order; junction bases with no gene match: 13. CDR3 region: CASSPTGTDHYYGYTF. Written as DNA, the CDR3 is TGCGCCAGCAGTCCCACCGGGACAGATCATTACTATGGCTACACCTTC.

V is TRBV5-1 and J is TRBJ2-7; TRBD1 matches 8 bases. The CDR3 is 15 residues long. Looked up from germline, CDR1 is SGHRS and CDR2 is YFSETQ. V lost 4 bases and J lost 7; bases outside the gene matches: 13. The CDR3 here is CASSPSDRAPVEQYF. The CDR3 nucleotides read TGCGCCAGCAGCCCATCGGACAGGGCCCCCGTGGAGCAGTACTTC.

This chain uses TRBV27 with TRBJ2-5; the D is unclear. Deletions cut 4 bases from V and 1 base from J, with 13 bases between. The CDR3 length is 15 residues. The V gene's germline CDR1 is MNHEY and CDR2 SMNVEV (reference sequence). In DNA, the CDR3 is TGTGCCAGCAGTTCCCTGAAAGGACCCCAAGAGACCCAGTACTTC. It encodes CASSSLKGPQETQYF.

The V and J genes are TRBV19 and TRBJ2-7; no clear D. The germline CDR1 and CDR2 sequences are LNHDA and SQIVND (reference sequence). The CDR3 loop spans 14 amino acids. V was shortened by 1 base and J by 0 bases, with 7 bases between the two germline ends. CDR3 sequence: CASSIGLNSYEQYF. The DNA for the CDR3 is TGTGCCAGTAGTATAGGATTAAACTCCTACGAGCAGTACTTC.